These T cell receptor beta chains were read from a single sample in a study of cytomegalovirus exposure and HLA in healthy donors. Sequencing was performed with immunoSEQ multiplex PCR; in TCRdb, only in-frame clones are kept and a portion is missing. The table lists about 130,000 clones, about 88% of them singletons. The sample comprised PBMCs. The receptors shown here come from a woman younger than 30 in good health and CMV-seronegative. Both conserved end residues are part of each CDR3. D genes are given only for firm matches. Part of the rows lack a size; the others show once, few, many or a class for expanded clones.

CDR3 | DNA | J | size | V | D
CASSIARTGIYEQYF | TGTGCCAGTAGTATAGCTCGGACAGGAATCTACGAGCAGTACTTC | TRBJ2-7 | NA | TRBV19 | TRBD1
CASSHLGGRERDTQYF | TGCGCCAGCAGCCATCTTGGCGGGCGGGAGAGAGATACGCAGTATTTT | TRBJ2-3 | NA | TRBV4-3 | TRBD2
CASSRMGGTEAFF | TGTGCCAGCAGTAGGATGGGGGGGACTGAAGCTTTCTTT | TRBJ1-1 | NA | TRBV28 | NA
CASSLVRSTGSEQYF | TGTGCCAGCAGCTTAGTTCGTTCGACAGGTTCCGAGCAGTACTTC | TRBJ2-7 | NA | TRBV7-2 | NA
CASSQIMTSGVPDTQYF | TGCGCCAGCAGCCAAATAATGACTAGCGGAGTGCCAGATACGCAGTATTTT | TRBJ2-3 | NA | TRBV4-3 | TRBD2
CATSRVGGYEAFF | TGTGCCACCAGCAGAGTGGGAGGGTATGAAGCTTTCTTT | TRBJ1-1 | NA | TRBV15 | NA
CASRDPKQLDSTDTQYF | TGTGCCAGCAGGGATCCGAAACAATTGGACTCCACAGATACGCAGTATTTT | TRBJ2-3 | NA | TRBV28 | NA
CASSFATGNGEKLFF | TGCGCCAGCAGCTTCGCGACAGGGAACGGTGAAAAACTGTTTTTT | TRBJ1-4 | NA | TRBV5-1 | TRBD1
CASSLFSGGVGYGYTF | TGTGCCAGCAGTTTATTTTCAGGGGGCGTCGGCTATGGCTACACCTTC | TRBJ1-2 | NA | TRBV28 | TRBD1
CASQGWETQYF | TGTGCCAGCCAGGGGTGGGAGACCCAGTACTTC | TRBJ2-5 | NA | TRBV28 | NA
CASSEAGGPNEQFF | TGTGCCAGCAGTGAAGCGGGAGGGCCCAATGAGCAGTTCTTC | TRBJ2-1 | many | TRBV6-4 | TRBD2
CASRPGQRYGYTF | TGTGCCAGCAGACCGGGACAGCGCTATGGCTACACCTTC | TRBJ1-2 | NA | TRBV5-8 | TRBD1
CASSEARILLPESNEQFF | TGTGCCAGCAGTGAAGCGAGGATTTTGCTACCCGAAAGCAATGAGCAGTTCTTC | TRBJ2-1 | once | TRBV6-1 | NA
CASSLAGITGELFF | TGCGCCAGCAGCTTGGCGGGTATCACCGGGGAGCTGTTTTTT | TRBJ2-2 | NA | TRBV5-1 | NA
CSVIRLALTDTQYF | TGCAGCGTCATCAGACTAGCGCTCACAGATACGCAGTATTTT | TRBJ2-3 | NA | TRBV29-1 | TRBD2
CASSLVGGDSQETQYF | TGTGCCAGCAGCTTAGTGGGGGGAGACAGCCAAGAGACCCAGTACTTC | TRBJ2-5 | many | TRBV7-6 | NA
CASSPGGPSTAFF | TGTGCCAGCAGTCCAGGGGGACCTTCTACCGCTTTCTTT | TRBJ1-1 | once | TRBV27 | TRBD1
CASNLAGRSYEQYF | TGTGCCAGCAATCTAGCGGGCCGCTCCTACGAGCAGTACTTC | TRBJ2-7 | NA | TRBV6-5 | TRBD2
CASSEGPRTNYGYTF | TGTGCCAGCAGTGAAGGTCCGAGGACTAACTATGGCTACACCTTC | TRBJ1-2 | NA | TRBV2 | NA
CAISSSEGYGYTF | TGTGCCATCAGCTCAAGCGAGGGCTATGGCTACACCTTC | TRBJ1-2 | NA | TRBV10-3 | NA
CASSREPNPTDTQYF | TGTGCCAGCAGCCGGGAGCCGAACCCAACAGATACGCAGTATTTT | TRBJ2-3 | NA | TRBV11-1 | NA
CASSLVKSSRYNEQFF | TGTGCCAGCAGCTTAGTAAAGTCTAGCAGGTACAATGAGCAGTTCTTC | TRBJ2-1 | once | TRBV7-2 | NA
CASSLVSPGETQYF | TGTGCCAGCAGCTTGGTATCTCCGGGGGAGACCCAGTACTTC | TRBJ2-5 | few | TRBV5-6 | NA
CASSPAHGQEETQYF | TGTGCCAGCAGTCCCGCCCACGGACAAGAAGAGACCCAGTACTTC | TRBJ2-5 | NA | TRBV13 | NA
CASSLADRDHNYGYTF | TGTGCCAGCAGCTTAGCCGACAGGGATCATAACTATGGCTACACCTTC | TRBJ1-2 | NA | TRBV7-9 | TRBD1
CASRRADLGLAGGQQYF | TGTGCCAGCAGACGAGCCGATTTGGGACTAGCGGGAGGGCAACAGTACTTC | TRBJ2-5 | NA | TRBV27 | TRBD2
CASSQDWGTGGNEQFF | TGTGCCAGCAGCCAAGACTGGGGGACAGGGGGCAATGAGCAGTTCTTC | TRBJ2-1 | NA | TRBV4-2 | TRBD1
CASSQVGVTGETEAFF | TGCGCCAGCAGCCAGGTGGGGGTCACAGGGGAAACTGAAGCTTTCTTT | TRBJ1-1 | NA | TRBV4-1 | TRBD1
CASSKQGLYGYTF | TGTGCCAGCAGTAAACAGGGGCTCTATGGCTACACCTTC | TRBJ1-2 | once | TRBV27 | TRBD1
CASMGGDGGYTF | TGTGCCAGCATGGGCGGGGACGGCGGCTACACCTTC | TRBJ1-2 | NA | TRBV27 | NA
CASSESRQGYQPQHF | TGTGCCAGCAGTGAATCCCGACAGGGGTATCAGCCCCAGCATTTT | TRBJ1-5 | few | TRBV2 | TRBD1
CASSYLGAWNQPQHF | TGTGCCAGCAGTTACTTGGGGGCATGGAATCAGCCCCAGCATTTT | TRBJ1-5 | NA | TRBV6-6 | NA